These 27 T cell receptor beta chains came from one sample sequenced in a study of cytomegalovirus exposure and HLA in healthy donors. The table came from immunoSEQ multiplex PCR; TCRdb's copy has only in-frame clones and leaves some out. Among some 250,000 clones listed, about 90% were seen once. Sequenced material: PBMCs. These TCRs come from a woman aged 30 to 39 in good health and CMV-seropositive.

The rearrangement uses TRBV29-1 and TRBJ1-1, with D possibly being TRBD1 (5 bases). The CDR3 has 12 residues. V was trimmed by 5 bases and J by 5 bases, leaving 12 bases between them. The germline V gene has CDR1 SQVTM and CDR2 ANQGSEA. CDR3 coding DNA: TGCAGCGTTCGAGGAGGGGAAACTGAAGCTTTCTTT. Translation gives CSVRGGETEAFF. The full variable domain, with the rest looked up from reference TRBV29-1 and TRBJ1-1, is SAVISQKPSRDICQRGTSLTIQCQVDSQVTMMFWYRQQPGQSLTLIATANQGSEATYESGFVIDKFPISRPNLTFSTLTVSNMSPEDSSIYLCSVRGGETEAFFGQGTRLTVV.

CDR3 residues: CAWTGTRETYEQYF. The DNA of the CDR3 is TGTGCCTGGACCGGGACACGAGAAACCTACGAGCAGTACTTC. This chain links TRBV30 with TRBJ2-7; perhaps TRBD1 as D (6 bases). V shed 4 bases and J shed 2 bases, with 15 bases lying between them. CDR3 length: 14 amino acids. Looked up from germline, CDR1 is GTSNPN and CDR2 is SVGIG (reference sequence).

The rearrangement joins TRBV5-1 to TRBJ2-3; the D is unclear. Germline loops: CDR1 SGHRS, CDR2 YFSETQ. V was pared by 2 bases and J by 3 bases, with 7 bases between. CDR3 length equals 13 residues. This chain's CDR3 is CASSFTLTDTQYF. The CDR3 DNA sequence: TGCGCCAGCAGCTTCACTCTGACAGATACGCAGTATTTT. The variable domain in full, completed from reference TRBV5-1 and TRBJ2-3, reads KAGVTQTPRYLIKTRGQQVTLSCSPISGHRSVSWYQQTPGQGLQFLFEYFSETQRNKGNFPGRFSGRQFSNSRSEMNVSTLELGDSALYLCASSFTLTDTQYFGPGTRLTVL.

This clone was seen ten or more times. The chain has TRBV5-1 and TRBJ2-7, with D possibly matching TRBD2 (7 bases). Germline V lookup: CDR1 SGHRS, CDR2 YFSETQ. V lost 7 bases and J lost 5, with 16 bases in between. The CDR3 is 13 amino acids. DNA of the CDR3: TGCGCCAGCCAACTACAGGGAGGGAACGAGCAGTACTTC. It translates to CASQLQGGNEQYF. The full variable domain, in which reference TRBV5-1 and TRBJ2-7 provide the parts outside the CDR3, is KAGVTQTPRYLIKTRGQQVTLSCSPISGHRSVSWYQQTPGQGLQFLFEYFSETQRNKGNFPGRFSGRQFSNSRSEMNVSTLELGDSALYLCASQLQGGNEQYFGPGTRLTVT.

The chain employs TRBV28 and TRBJ1-2, with 11 positions matching TRBD1. Trimming at V came to 1 base and at J to 7 bases, leaving 5 bases not matched to a gene. The CDR3 consists of 15 residues. Germline loops: CDR1 MDHEN, CDR2 SYDVKM. The CDR3 bases are TGTGCCAGCAGTTTATCGGGACAGGGGGAGCCTGGCTACACCTTC. It translates to CASSLSGQGEPGYTF.

This clone appeared once. The chain uses TRBV5-1 and TRBJ2-1; 7 nucleotides agree with TRBD2. Germline V gene lookup returns CDR1 SGHRS and CDR2 YFSETQ. The V and J ends lost 8 bases and 0 bases, in that order; junction bases with no gene match: 8. The CDR3 runs to 15 residues. CDR3 in amino acids: CARLTGGVSYNEQFF. The DNA of the CDR3 is TGCGCCAGGTTGACGGGAGGCGTCTCCTACAATGAGCAGTTCTTC.

V usage is TRBV5-4 and J usage is TRBJ2-4; 7 nucleotides line up with TRBD1. V was pared by 0 bases and J by 0 bases, with 6 bases of the junction left unmatched. The CDR3 length is 17 residues. CDR1 and CDR2 from the germline V gene are SGHNT and YYREEE (reference sequence). The CDR3 bases are TGTGCCAGCAGCTTGGGGACAGGTGGCATAGCCAAAAACATTCAGTACTTC. Protein product: CASSLGTGGIAKNIQYF. The full variable domain, in which reference TRBV5-4 and TRBJ2-4 provide the parts outside the CDR3, is ETGVTQSPTHLIKTRGQQVTLRCSSQSGHNTVSWYQQALGQGPQFIFQYYREEENGRGNFPPRFSGLQFPNYSSELNVNALELDDSALYLCASSLGTGGIAKNIQYFGAGTRLSVL.

The rearrangement joins TRBV2 to TRBJ1-1, with TRBD1 matching 7 bases. The CDR3 runs 14 residues. CDR1 is SNHLY, CDR2 FYNNEI, per germline. The V and J ends lost 5 bases and 1 base, in that order; junction bases with no gene match: 4. The DNA for the CDR3 is TGTGCCAGCAGTAACCGACAGGGGAACACTGAAGCTTTCTTT. Its protein is CASSNRQGNTEAFF.

This chain links TRBV15 with TRBJ2-4; D is undetermined. CDR3 length: 14 residues. Germline V gene data show CDR1 as LNHNV and CDR2 as YYDKDF (reference sequence). V gave up 1 base and J gave up 6 bases, with 10 bases separating them. CDR3 sequence reads: CATSRGTEINIQYF. CDR3 in DNA: TGTGCCACCAGCAGAGGTACAGAAATAAACATTCAGTACTTC. The whole variable domain, filled in from reference TRBV15 and TRBJ2-4, reads DAMVIQNPRYQVTQFGKPVTLSCSQTLNHNVMYWYQQKSSQAPKLLFHYYDKDFNNEADTPDNFQSRRPNTSFCFLDIRSPGLGDTAMYLCATSRGTEINIQYFGAGTRLSVL.

This chain joins TRBV14 and TRBJ2-3; 9 bases match TRBD2. The V segment lost 7 bases and the J segment 3 bases; nucleotides outside the gene matches: 8. Germline V gene sequence: CDR1 SGHDN, CDR2 FVKESK. This CDR3 has 15 amino acids. The CDR3 is CASTSAGGPTDTQYF. Here the CDR3 DNA reads TGTGCCAGCACCTCTGCGGGAGGGCCGACAGATACGCAGTATTTT.

The V call is TRBV27, the J call TRBJ1-1; 7 bases align to TRBD1. J gave up 6 bases and V 2 bases, and 6 bases lay outside the gene matches. Germline CDR1 reads MNHEY; CDR2 reads SMNVEV (reference sequence). This CDR3 is 14 amino acids long. CDR3 in amino acids: CASSLRTGRPEAFF. The CDR3 region has the DNA TGTGCCAGCAGTTTAAGGACAGGAAGGCCTGAAGCTTTCTTT.

This clone is a singleton in its sample. The CDR3, as DNA: TGTGCCAGTAGTATAGTCTACGCCAGCGCCTACGAGCAGTACTTC. This sequence encodes CASSIVYASAYEQYF. V is TRBV19 and J is TRBJ2-7; D unclear. Germline V lookup: CDR1 LNHDA, CDR2 SQIVND (reference sequence). This CDR3 comprises 15 residues. Trimming removed 1 base from V and 2 bases from J, with 12 bases in between.

The rearrangement uses TRBV7-7 and TRBJ1-2; a weak D match, TRBD1 (5 bases). Germline CDR1 reads SSHAT; CDR2 reads FNYEAQ (reference sequence). The CDR3 extends over 13 amino acids. Trimming shortened V by 5 bases and J by 6 bases, and 13 bases separated the two germline ends. CDR3 bases: TGTGCCAGCAGCCCGTTTCCGGGGGATGGCTACACCTTC. The encoded protein is CASSPFPGDGYTF.

The chain carries TRBV19 and TRBJ2-3; 8 bases are a match to TRBD2. CDR1 LNHDA and CDR2 SQIVND come from the germline V gene (reference sequence). The CDR3 contains 16 residues. The J segment lost 2 bases and the V segment lost 3 bases, leaving 7 bases of the junction unmatched. The CDR3 DNA reads as TGTGCCAGTAGTATCTCCCTAGCGGGCCCCACAGATACGCAGTATTTT. It translates to CASSISLAGPTDTQYF.

This chain joins TRBV27 and TRBJ2-1, with a weak D call TRBD2 (6 bases). V was pared by 2 bases and J by 6 bases, with 11 bases between. CDR1 MNHEY and CDR2 SMNVEV come from the germline V gene (reference sequence). CDR3 length: 14 amino acids. The CDR3 DNA sequence: TGTGCCAGCAGTTTACCGACAGCGGGCAATGAGCAGTTCTTC. Protein: CASSLPTAGNEQFF.

V gene TRBV7-9 combines with J gene TRBJ1-1; 10 bases are a match to TRBD1. V gave up 2 bases and J gave up 1 base; unmatched junction bases: 10. The CDR3 is 18 amino acids. Germline CDR1 and CDR2: SEHNR and FQNEAQ (reference sequence). The CDR3 sequence is CASSLTGTGVWGNTEAFF. For the CDR3, the DNA is TGTGCCAGCAGCTTAACCGGGACAGGGGTCTGGGGGAACACTGAAGCTTTCTTT. The full variable domain, its missing parts supplied by reference TRBV7-9 and TRBJ1-1, is DTGVSQNPRHKITKRGQNVTFRCDPISEHNRLYWYRQTLGQGPEFLTYFQNEAQLEKSRLLSDRFSAERPKGSFSTLEIQRTEQGDSAMYLCASSLTGTGVWGNTEAFFGQGTRLTVV.

The gene calls are TRBV1 and TRBJ1-1; no check of the table's D call, TRBD1, against the DNA was made. TRBV1 is described as a pseudogene. This CDR3 comprises 16 residues. The DNA of the CDR3 is TGCACCAGCCCCGGACAGGGGGCGGCCGGAGACACTGAAGCTTTCTTT. Its protein product is CTSPGQGAAGDTEAFF.

This chain joins TRBV28 and TRBJ1-4, with 8 bases aligning to TRBD1. J gave up 5 bases and V 5 bases, and 4 bases lay outside the gene matches. This CDR3 contains 14 residues. In germline, CDR1 is MDHEN, CDR2 SYDVKM. CDR3: CASSRTGMNEKLFF. The CDR3 nucleotides read TGTGCCAGCAGTCGGACAGGGATGAATGAAAAACTGTTTTTT.

This clone occurred once. The chain employs TRBV28 and TRBJ2-6, with D perhaps TRBD1 (6 bases). CDR3 length: 16 residues. Between the trimmed V and J ends, which lost 6 bases and 4 bases, there was a span of 16 bases. Germline CDR1 is MDHEN and CDR2 is SYDVKM. The CDR3 DNA follows: TGTGCCAGCAGAACAACCTCAGGGGCCGGGGCCAACGTCCTGACTTTC. It yields the protein CASRTTSGAGANVLTF. Full variable domain (remainder filled in from reference TRBV28 and TRBJ2-6): DVKVTQSSRYLVKRTGEKVFLECVQDMDHENMFWYRQDPGLGLRLIYFSYDVKMKEKGDIPEGYSVSREKKERFSLILESASTNQTSMYLCASRTTSGAGANVLTFGAGSRLTVL.

J is TRBJ2-7 and V is TRBV19, with D perhaps matching TRBD2 (6 bases). Germline V lookup: CDR1 LNHDA, CDR2 SQIVND (reference sequence). Trimming removed 1 base at V and 3 bases at J, with 16 bases between. CDR3 length equals 16 residues. This CDR3 reads CASSIGGSGGRYEQYF. CDR3 nucleotide sequence: TGTGCCAGTAGTATAGGGGGTTCCGGGGGTCGCTACGAGCAGTACTTC.

This sequence joins TRBV29-1 and TRBJ2-7, with 11 nucleotides matching TRBD2. There are 15 residues in the CDR3. The germline V gene encodes CDR1 SQVTM and CDR2 ANQGSEA. V was pared by 5 bases and J by 3 bases, with 9 bases of the junction left unmatched. The CDR3 is CSVLPATSGNYEQYF. The CDR3 DNA follows: TGCAGCGTTTTGCCTGCGACTAGCGGGAACTACGAGCAGTACTTC.

A few counts support this clone. J is TRBJ2-3 and V is TRBV29-1; D unclear. V gave up 0 bases and J gave up 5 bases, with 12 bases separating them. The CDR3 loop spans 14 amino acids. Germline V lookup: CDR1 SQVTM, CDR2 ANQGSEA. The CDR3 DNA is TGCAGCGTTGAAGAGACTCGGAGCGAAGATACGCAGTATTTT. Its protein product is CSVEETRSEDTQYF.

This sequence joins TRBV27 and TRBJ2-7; 9 nucleotides align to TRBD1. Germline trimming cut 8 bases from V and 0 bases from J; bases unmatched to any gene: 5. This CDR3 spans 14 amino acids. CDR1 is MNHEY and CDR2 is SMNVEV in the germline V gene (reference sequence). The CDR3 sequence is CASWRQGVSYEQYF. The DNA for the CDR3 is TGTGCCAGCTGGCGACAGGGGGTCTCCTACGAGCAGTACTTC.

The chain is built from TRBV5-1 and TRBJ1-2; 12 positions match TRBD1. CDR1 is SGHRS, CDR2 YFSETQ, per germline. Trimming at V came to 4 bases and at J to 5 bases, leaving 9 bases not matched to a gene. This CDR3 has 16 amino acids. This CDR3 reads CASSNDPGQGAYGYTF. The CDR3 DNA reads TGCGCCAGCAGCAACGATCCGGGACAGGGGGCTTATGGCTACACCTTC.

V is TRBV28 and J is TRBJ2-3, with a weak D call TRBD2 (5 bases). Germline-derived CDR1 and CDR2 are MDHEN and SYDVKM. The CDR3 covers 14 residues. Trimming pared 3 bases from V and 4 bases from J, leaving 11 bases between. CDR3 amino acids: CASSLALAADTQYF. The DNA of the CDR3 is TGTGCCAGCAGTTTGGCTCTAGCCGCAGATACGCAGTATTTT. Based on the CDR3 plus reference TRBV28 and TRBJ2-3, the full variable domain is DVKVTQSSRYLVKRTGEKVFLECVQDMDHENMFWYRQDPGLGLRLIYFSYDVKMKEKGDIPEGYSVSREKKERFSLILESASTNQTSMYLCASSLALAADTQYFGPGTRLTVL.

This clone was counted only a few times. V gene TRBV30 combines with J gene TRBJ1-2; 10 nucleotides align to TRBD1. Germline CDR1 and CDR2: GTSNPN and SVGIG (reference sequence). The CDR3 totals 12 residues. After removal of 5 bases from V and 8 bases from J, the junction contained 5 bases not matched to a gene. The CDR3 bases are TGTGCCTGGCCGCGGGACAGGGGCGGCTACACCTTC. The encoded protein is CAWPRDRGGYTF.

The J gene is TRBJ2-7, the V gene TRBV27, with D perhaps matching TRBD1 (6 bases). The CDR3 loop spans 14 amino acids. The V and J ends lost 6 bases and 9 bases respectively, with 21 bases between them. Per the germline V gene, CDR1 is MNHEY and CDR2 is SMNVEV (reference sequence). The CDR3 bases are TGTGCCAGCAGCCTAACCCGACAGGTCCAAGGGCAGTACTTC. Translating gives CASSLTRQVQGQYF.